These 30 T cell receptor beta chains originate from one sample sequenced in a study of human CD8 memory T cell subsets. Scientists made TCR beta libraries using UMI-labeled 5' RACE. Reprocessing the 5' RACE reads, TCRdb reports a single entry for every CDR3 protein and omits DNA. This sample's table has around 5,000 distinct CDR3 sequences. It was CCR7+ PD-1+ TIGIT+ early memory CD8+ T cells with exhausted-like traits that constituted TPEX cells. Sequencing was performed on CD8+ T cells from PBMCs. The receptors were gathered from a human donor in good health.

The chain recombines TRBV10-2 with TRBJ1-2. Germline CDR1 is WSHSY and CDR2 is SAAADI. The CDR3 extends over 13 amino acids. The CDR3 loop reads CASSFAGEGGYTF.

This rearrangement joins TRBV20-1 to TRBJ2-7. The germline gives CDR1 DFQATT, CDR2 SNEGSKA (reference sequence). There are 12 residues in the CDR3. CDR3 region: CSARQESYEQYF.

The chain recombines TRBV11-3 with TRBJ2-1. CDR1 SGHNT and CDR2 YENEEA come from the germline V gene. The CDR3 consists of 13 residues. The CDR3 is CASSVGVPNEQFF.

The CDR3 reads CASSWGPSGSYNEQFF. The J gene is TRBJ2-1, the V gene TRBV5-4; TCRdb indicates TRBD2, and absent DNA this call remains unverified. The CDR3 extends over 16 amino acids. From germline, CDR1 is SGHNT and CDR2 YYREEE (reference sequence).

The chain has TRBV14 and TRBJ2-1; TCRdb picks TRBD2, but there is no DNA to check that call. CDR1 is SGHDN and CDR2 is FVKESK in the germline V gene. The CDR3 extends over 16 amino acids. The CDR3 loop reads CASSQDEGDSYNEQFF.

The chain combines TRBV7-9 with TRBJ2-5; TCRdb names TRBD2, which stays unverified in the absence of DNA. The CDR3 contains 17 residues. CDR1 SEHNR and CDR2 FQNEAQ come from the germline V gene (reference sequence). The chain's CDR3 is CASSSGLAGATQETQYF.

Judged by frequency, this clonotype is large. The rearrangement uses TRBV28 and TRBJ2-7; TCRdb selects TRBD1, and the lack of DNA leaves this call unchecked. Germline V gene lookup returns CDR1 MDHEN and CDR2 SYDVKM. The CDR3 has 15 amino acids. The CDR3: CASSLGQGPSYEQYF.

This chain's CDR3 is CASSLTPSVDEQFF. The chain carries TRBV27 and TRBJ2-1. This CDR3 comprises 14 residues. From germline, CDR1 is MNHEY and CDR2 SMNVEV (reference sequence).

This chain connects TRBV28 to TRBJ2-7. Germline V gene data show CDR1 as MDHEN and CDR2 as SYDVKM. The CDR3 spans 11 residues. CDR3 protein: CASSNKGEQYF.

CDR3 residues: CASSLGTGGALETQYF. V gene TRBV7-2 combines with J gene TRBJ2-5; TCRdb designates TRBD1, a call that cannot be tested without DNA. Germline V gene lookup returns CDR1 SGHTA and CDR2 FQGNSA. The CDR3 extends over 16 amino acids.

This sequence joins TRBV13 and TRBJ1-6. CDR3 length: 15 residues. Germline lookup yields CDR1 PRHDT and CDR2 FYEKMQ (reference sequence). CDR3 region: CASAWKGENNSPLHF. Full variable domain (rest looked up from reference TRBV13 and TRBJ1-6): AAGVIQSPRHLIKEKRETATLKCYPIPRHDTVYWYQQGPGQDPQFLISFYEKMQSDKGSIPDRFSAQQFSDYHSELNMSSLELGDSALYFCASAWKGENNSPLHFGNGTRLTVT.

This chain connects TRBV5-6 to TRBJ2-1; TCRdb's D call, TRBD2, is unchecked because there is no DNA. Germline values: CDR1 SGHDT, CDR2 YYEEEE. This CDR3 contains 17 residues. CDR3 sequence: CASSPLTILSSYNEQFF.

J is TRBJ2-7 and V is TRBV10-3; TCRdb gives TRBD1 as the D gene, but with no DNA this cannot be confirmed. The CDR3 spans 15 residues. Germline-derived CDR1 and CDR2 are ENHRY and SYGVKD. The CDR3: CAISESSGGLGEQYF.

According to its frequency, this clonotype is medium-sized. The chain carries TRBV5-5 and TRBJ1-1. The CDR3 extends over 12 amino acids. CDR1 is SGHKS and CDR2 is YYEKEE in the germline V gene (reference sequence). The CDR3 loop reads CASSFSEAEAFF.

By frequency, this clonotype registers large. The V and J genes are TRBV7-8 and TRBJ1-2; without DNA, the TCRdb call of TRBD1 cannot be checked. This CDR3 is 15 amino acids long. Germline assignment: CDR1 SGHVS and CDR2 FQNEAQ. The CDR3 sequence: CASSLASGRGYGYTF.

The rearrangement joins TRBV11-2 to TRBJ2-7; TCRdb's D call of TRBD1 is untestable without DNA. Germline V gene lookup returns CDR1 SGHAT and CDR2 FQNNGV. This CDR3 is built from 13 residues. The CDR3 protein is CASSLGQGNEQYF. The whole variable domain, remainder taken from reference TRBV11-2 and TRBJ2-7, is EAGVAQSPRYKIIEKRQSVAFWCNPISGHATLYWYQQILGQGPKLLIQFQNNGVVDDSQLPKDRFSAERLKGVDSTLKIQPAKLEDSAVYLCASSLGQGNEQYFGPGTRLTVT.

V and J are TRBV20-1 and TRBJ1-2; TCRdb picks TRBD1, but there is no DNA to check that call. The germline gives CDR1 DFQATT, CDR2 SNEGSKA (reference sequence). The CDR3 is made up of 15 amino acids. The CDR3 here is CSARDRGYQGDGYTF.

This chain joins TRBV12-3 or TRBV12-4 and TRBJ1-4; with no DNA, the TCRdb D assignment of TRBD1 cannot be verified. The CDR3 contains 14 residues. The CDR3 spells CASSSGATNEKLFF.

The J gene is TRBJ2-7, the V gene TRBV6-1; TCRdb designates TRBD2, a call that cannot be tested without DNA. The CDR3 is 14 amino acids. CDR1 and CDR2 (germline): MNHNS, SASEGT. The CDR3 sequence is CASSVGAGVREQYF.

V usage is TRBV6-5 and J usage is TRBJ2-1. The CDR3 spans 13 residues. In germline, CDR1 is MNHEY, CDR2 SVGAGI. CDR3 protein: CASSKGSGYEQFF.

J is TRBJ2-3 and V is TRBV27; with no DNA, the TCRdb D assignment of TRBD2 cannot be verified. The CDR3 sequence is 17 residues long. The germline V gene has CDR1 MNHEY and CDR2 SMNVEV (reference sequence). CDR3 loop: CASSSRTSWVGTDTQYF.

This clonotype registers medium-sized by frequency. J is TRBJ2-5 and V is TRBV29-1; TCRdb outputs TRBD1, but without DNA this stays unchecked. This CDR3 is built from 13 residues. Germline values: CDR1 SQVTM, CDR2 ANQGSEA. The CDR3 here is CSVLQGIEETQYF.

The chain links TRBV21-1 to TRBJ2-7; as DNA is missing, the TRBD1 call by TCRdb cannot be tested. TRBV21-1 is a pseudogene segment. The length of the CDR3 is 15 residues. CDR3 sequence reads: CASSKRPGGAYEQYF.

The chain recombines TRBV7-9 with TRBJ1-1. Germline V lookup: CDR1 SEHNR, CDR2 FQNEAQ (reference sequence). This CDR3 has 12 amino acids. The CDR3 sequence: CASRDWNTEAFF.

The chain joins TRBV20-1 to TRBJ1-6. The germline gives CDR1 DFQATT, CDR2 SNEGSKA (reference sequence). The CDR3 runs 13 residues. Here the CDR3 reads CSARDLSGTSYHF.

The chain combines TRBV11-3 with TRBJ1-1; TCRdb gives TRBD1 as the D gene, but with no DNA this cannot be confirmed. This CDR3 has 16 amino acids. The germline V gene encodes CDR1 SGHNT and CDR2 YENEEA. CDR3 sequence: CASSPGTGGSETEAFF.

The gene calls are TRBV5-4 and TRBJ2-1; TCRdb names TRBD2, which stays unverified in the absence of DNA. Per the germline V gene, CDR1 is SGHNT and CDR2 is YYREEE (reference sequence). The length of the CDR3 is 16 residues. CDR3: CASSFRTSGRVNEQFF.

This chain joins TRBV5-8 and TRBJ2-1. The CDR3 extends over 16 amino acids. The V gene's germline CDR1 is SGHTS and CDR2 YDEGEE. CDR3 amino acids: CASSSTSYLSYNEQFF.

The chain recombines TRBV20-1 with TRBJ2-2; TCRdb returns TRBD2, unconfirmable since there is no DNA. This CDR3 has 16 residues. Germline assignment: CDR1 DFQATT and CDR2 SNEGSKA (reference sequence). The chain's CDR3 is CSARGGLAENTGELFF.

The genes are TRBV29-1 and TRBJ1-2. CDR1 is SQVTM and CDR2 is ANQGSEA in the germline V gene. The CDR3 extends over 11 amino acids. CDR3: CSVGEANGYTF. Based on the CDR3 plus reference TRBV29-1 and TRBJ1-2, the full variable domain is SAVISQKPSRDICQRGTSLTIQCQVDSQVTMMFWYRQQPGQSLTLIATANQGSEATYESGFVIDKFPISRPNLTFSTLTVSNMSPEDSSIYLCSVGEANGYTFGSGTRLTVV.